This TCR beta chain was profiled in a study of early T cells in non-severe SARS-CoV-2 infection (dated by TCRdb to about 2021). With regard to the full study: Because TCR sequencing was done on bulk RNA from unsorted whole blood, the alpha and beta chains could not be paired. The study at large found these results: Matching against VDJdb was skewed toward anti-spike CD8 responses, likely underestimated virus-specific expansions, and missed private and CD4 specificities.

A case-control design nested within a healthcare worker cohort in London, UK, was used, with weekly nasopharyngeal swab PCR tests and blood sampling performed. Healthcare workers were enrolled in the week of the UK lockdown, from 23 to 31 March 2020, and were followed every week for up to roughly 16 weeks. V loses 3 bases at its end and J loses 0 bases; junction bases beyond the gene matches: 16. Counted from cysteine to phenylalanine, this CDR3 has 19 amino acids. The kept DNA is CDR3 alone, 57 bases in frame from the first base. CDR1 DFQATT and CDR2 SNEGSKA are derived from the germline V gene (reference sequence). This clonotype was recorded many times. What antigen it recognizes has not been identified. One base away there is no much larger clone; base qualities are not given. Library generation was performed with 5' RACE. Instrument on record: NextSeq 500. To correct for sequencing error and PCR bias, the TCR library protocol tagged individual cDNA molecules with unique molecular identifiers. Sequencing covered both TCR alpha and beta chains, and within each sample the abundances of alpha and beta sequences were tightly co-correlated. As for the original processing: Decombinator V4 was used to annotate TCR sequences for V gene, J gene and CDR3. TCRs were defined as expanded if a significant change between any two time points was detected under a Poisson model with p below 0.0001. TCR abundances were normalised to the total number of TCRs sequenced per sample and were expressed as counts per million. TRAV1-2 paired with TRAJ12, TRAJ20 or TRAJ33 defined MAIT TCRs, while TRAV10 paired with TRAJ18 defined iNKT TCRs. A search of VDJdb, accessed on 1 November 2021, was run for TCRs annotated to CMV, EBV and SARS-CoV-2, with TCRs annotated for multiple antigens excluded. TCRdb reprocessed the public reads (quality trimming at Q25 with fastp, clone calling with MiXCR) and kept in-frame beta chains. Identical CDR3 proteins give one entry, which carries the most common genes and DNA. TCRdb's processing, not the study's, gives the V and J calls here. The sample yields around 71,000 distinct CDR3 sequences; about 15% were counted once. 3% to 4.5% of the sample goes to the ten largest clones.

This specimen was whole blood, taken at baseline. Recombination connected TRBV20-1 to TRBJ2-1, and 8 junctional nucleotides match TRBD2. This receptor was identified in an adult who was a healthcare worker with PCR-confirmed SARS-CoV-2 infection or an uninfected control (not recorded which). The DNA is as follows: TGCAGTGCTAGGGTCAAGCGGGGGACCTCAAGAAGCTCCTACAATGAGCAGTTCTTC. Protein translation: CSARVKRGTSRSSYNEQFF.